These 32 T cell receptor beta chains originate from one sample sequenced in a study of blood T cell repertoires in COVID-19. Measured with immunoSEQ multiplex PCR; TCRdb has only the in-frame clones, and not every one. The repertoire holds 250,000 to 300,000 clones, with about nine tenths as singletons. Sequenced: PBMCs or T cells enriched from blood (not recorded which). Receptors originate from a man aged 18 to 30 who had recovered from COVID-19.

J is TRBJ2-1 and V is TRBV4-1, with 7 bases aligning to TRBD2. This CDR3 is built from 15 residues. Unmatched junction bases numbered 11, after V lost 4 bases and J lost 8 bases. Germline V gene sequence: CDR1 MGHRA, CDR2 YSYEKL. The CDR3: CASSLLWTAGDEQFF. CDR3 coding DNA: TGCGCCAGCAGCCTACTCTGGACGGCGGGGGATGAGCAGTTCTTC.

The CDR3 loop is CASSELFPATGSGNTIYF. The CDR3 bases are TGTGCCAGCAGTGAACTGTTCCCGGCGACAGGGAGCGGAAACACCATATATTTT. The chain uses TRBV6-1 and TRBJ1-3; 7 nucleotides align to TRBD1. This CDR3 spans 18 amino acids. V dropped 2 bases and J dropped 4; count of bases not matched to a gene: 14. CDR1 is MNHNS and CDR2 is SASEGT in the germline V gene.

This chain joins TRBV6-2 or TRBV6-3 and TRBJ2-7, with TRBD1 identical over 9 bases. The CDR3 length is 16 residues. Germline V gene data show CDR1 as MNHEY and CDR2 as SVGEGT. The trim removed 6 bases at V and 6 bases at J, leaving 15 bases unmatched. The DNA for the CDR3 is TGTGCCAGCAGCCCTAACCGGGTGGGACAGGGCACCGAGCAGTACTTC. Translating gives CASSPNRVGQGTEQYF.

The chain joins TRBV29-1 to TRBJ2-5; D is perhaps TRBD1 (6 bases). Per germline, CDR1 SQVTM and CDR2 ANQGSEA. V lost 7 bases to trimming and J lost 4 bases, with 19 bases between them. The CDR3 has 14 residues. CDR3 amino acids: CSAPAGAGRETQYF. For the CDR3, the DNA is TGCAGCGCCCCGGCAGGGGCAGGGAGAGAGACCCAGTACTTC.

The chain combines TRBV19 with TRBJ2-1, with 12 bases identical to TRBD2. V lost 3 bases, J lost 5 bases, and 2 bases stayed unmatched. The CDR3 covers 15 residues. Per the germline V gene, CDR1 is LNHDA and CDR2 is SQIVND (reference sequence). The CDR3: CASSMRTSGDNEQFF. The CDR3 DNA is TGTGCCAGTAGTATGCGGACTAGCGGGGACAATGAGCAGTTCTTC.

CDR3 DNA sequence: TGTGCCTGGAGGCGGACAGGGACCTCCTACGAGCAGTACTTC. Its protein is CAWRRTGTSYEQYF. The chain carries TRBV30 and TRBJ2-7, with 8 bases matching TRBD1. The germline gives CDR1 GTSNPN, CDR2 SVGIG (reference sequence). The junction had 4 bases not matched to a gene; V was cut back by 3 bases and J by 0 bases. The CDR3 extends over 14 amino acids.

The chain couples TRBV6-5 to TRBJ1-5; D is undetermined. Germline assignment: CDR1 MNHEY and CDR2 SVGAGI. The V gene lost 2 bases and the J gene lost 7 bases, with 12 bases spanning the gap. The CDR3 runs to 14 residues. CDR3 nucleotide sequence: TGTGCCAGCAGTTACGTAACGGGAGGGCAGCCCCAGCATTTT. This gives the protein CASSYVTGGQPQHF.

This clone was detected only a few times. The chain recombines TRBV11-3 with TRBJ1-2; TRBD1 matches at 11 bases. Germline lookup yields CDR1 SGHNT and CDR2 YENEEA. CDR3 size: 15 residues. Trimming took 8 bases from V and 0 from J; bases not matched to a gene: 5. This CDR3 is CASGTGGIANYGYTF. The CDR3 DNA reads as TGTGCCAGCGGGACAGGGGGAATAGCTAACTATGGCTACACCTTC.

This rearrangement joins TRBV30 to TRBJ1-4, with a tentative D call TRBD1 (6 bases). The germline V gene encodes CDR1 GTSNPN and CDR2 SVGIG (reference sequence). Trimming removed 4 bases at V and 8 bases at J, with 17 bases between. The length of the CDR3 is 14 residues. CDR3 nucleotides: TGTGCCTGGACCAATCCTAAGGGGGAAGAAAAACTGTTTTTT. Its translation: CAWTNPKGEEKLFF. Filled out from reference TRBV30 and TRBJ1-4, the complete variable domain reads SQTIHQWPATLVQPVGSPLSLECTVEGTSNPNLYWYRQAAGRGLQLLFYSVGIGQISSEVPQNLSASRPQDRQFILSSKKLLLSDSGFYLCAWTNPKGEEKLFFGSGTQLSVL.

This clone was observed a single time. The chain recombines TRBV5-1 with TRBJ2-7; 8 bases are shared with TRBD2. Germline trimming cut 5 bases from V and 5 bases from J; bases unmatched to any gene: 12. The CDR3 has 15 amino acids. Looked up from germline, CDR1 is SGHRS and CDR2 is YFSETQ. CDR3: CASRLSGTGYDEQYF. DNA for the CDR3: TGCGCCAGCAGACTTAGCGGGACGGGCTACGACGAGCAGTACTTC.

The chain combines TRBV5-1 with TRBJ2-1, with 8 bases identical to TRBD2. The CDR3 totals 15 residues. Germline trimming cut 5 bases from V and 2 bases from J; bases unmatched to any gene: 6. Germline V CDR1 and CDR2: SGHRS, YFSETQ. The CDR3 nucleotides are TGCGCCAGCAGACTTAGCGGGGATACCTACAATGAGCAGTTCTTC. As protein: CASRLSGDTYNEQFF.

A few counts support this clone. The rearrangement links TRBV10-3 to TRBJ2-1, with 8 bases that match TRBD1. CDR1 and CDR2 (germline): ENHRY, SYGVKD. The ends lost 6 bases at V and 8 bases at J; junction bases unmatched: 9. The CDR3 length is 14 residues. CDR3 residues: CAISPRQGADEQFF. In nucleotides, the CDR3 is TGTGCCATCAGCCCCCGTCAGGGGGCTGATGAGCAGTTCTTC.

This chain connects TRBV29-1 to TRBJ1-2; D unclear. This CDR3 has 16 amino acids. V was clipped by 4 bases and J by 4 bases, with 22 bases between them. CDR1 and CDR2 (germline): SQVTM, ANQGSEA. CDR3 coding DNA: TGCAGCGTTGTTGAGGGAGCTCAAGGAGAGCTCTATGGCTACACCTTC. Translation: CSVVEGAQGELYGYTF. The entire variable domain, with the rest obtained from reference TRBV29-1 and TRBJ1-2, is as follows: SAVISQKPSRDICQRGTSLTIQCQVDSQVTMMFWYRQQPGQSLTLIATANQGSEATYESGFVIDKFPISRPNLTFSTLTVSNMSPEDSSIYLCSVVEGAQGELYGYTFGSGTRLTVV.

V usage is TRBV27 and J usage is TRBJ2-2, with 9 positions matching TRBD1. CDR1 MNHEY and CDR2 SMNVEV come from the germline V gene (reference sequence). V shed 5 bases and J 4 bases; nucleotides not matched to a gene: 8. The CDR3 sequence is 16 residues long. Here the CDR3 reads CASSPGTGSRTGELFF. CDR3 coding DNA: TGTGCCAGCAGTCCAGGGACAGGGAGTCGCACCGGGGAGCTGTTTTTT.

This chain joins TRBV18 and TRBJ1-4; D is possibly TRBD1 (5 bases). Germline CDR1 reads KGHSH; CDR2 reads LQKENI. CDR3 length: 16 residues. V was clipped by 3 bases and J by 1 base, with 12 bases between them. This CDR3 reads CASSPQGPLTNEKLFF. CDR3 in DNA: TGTGCCAGCTCACCTCAGGGCCCTCTAACTAATGAAAAACTGTTTTTT.

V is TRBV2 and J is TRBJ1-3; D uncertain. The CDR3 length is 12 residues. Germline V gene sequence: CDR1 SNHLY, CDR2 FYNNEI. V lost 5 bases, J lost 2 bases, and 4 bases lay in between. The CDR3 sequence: CASSPAGNTIYF. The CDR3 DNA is TGTGCCAGCAGTCCTGCTGGAAACACCATATATTTT.

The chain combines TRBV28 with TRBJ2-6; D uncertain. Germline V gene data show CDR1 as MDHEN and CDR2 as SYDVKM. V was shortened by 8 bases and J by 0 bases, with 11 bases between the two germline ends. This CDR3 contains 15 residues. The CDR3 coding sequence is TGTGCCAGCTCCTCTAGTTACTCTGGGGCCAACGTCCTGACTTTC. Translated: CASSSSYSGANVLTF.

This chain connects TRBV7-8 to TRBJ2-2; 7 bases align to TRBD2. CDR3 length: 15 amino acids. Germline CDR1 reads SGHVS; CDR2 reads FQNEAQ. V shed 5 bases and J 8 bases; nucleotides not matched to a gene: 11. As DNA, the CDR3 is TGTGCCAGCAGCCCGGGAGGCCATAGAGGGGGGGAGCTGTTTTTT. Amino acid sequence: CASSPGGHRGGELFF.

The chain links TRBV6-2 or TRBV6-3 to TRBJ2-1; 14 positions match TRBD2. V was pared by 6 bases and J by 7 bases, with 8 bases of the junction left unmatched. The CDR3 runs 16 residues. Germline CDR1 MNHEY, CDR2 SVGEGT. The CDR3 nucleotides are TGTGCCAGCAGCGTCGGGACTAGCGGGAGCAGGAATGAGCAGTTCTTC. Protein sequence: CASSVGTSGSRNEQFF.

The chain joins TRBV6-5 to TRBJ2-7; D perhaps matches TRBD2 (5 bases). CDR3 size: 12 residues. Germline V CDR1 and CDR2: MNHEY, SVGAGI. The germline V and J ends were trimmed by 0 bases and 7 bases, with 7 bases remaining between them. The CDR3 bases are TGTGCCAGCAGTTACTCCTCGGGGGAGCAGTACTTC. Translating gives CASSYSSGEQYF.

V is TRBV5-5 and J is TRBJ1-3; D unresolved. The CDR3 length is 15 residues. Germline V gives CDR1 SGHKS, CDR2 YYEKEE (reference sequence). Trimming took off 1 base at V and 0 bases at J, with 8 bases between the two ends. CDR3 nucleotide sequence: TGTGCCAGCAGCTTGAGCTGGTTCTCTGGAAACACCATATATTTT. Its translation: CASSLSWFSGNTIYF. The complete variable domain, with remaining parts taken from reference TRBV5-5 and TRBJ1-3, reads DAGVTQSPTHLIKTRGQQVTLRCSPISGHKSVSWYQQVLGQGPQFIFQYYEKEERGRGNFPDRFSARQFPNYSSELNVNALLLGDSALYLCASSLSWFSGNTIYFGEGSWLTVV.

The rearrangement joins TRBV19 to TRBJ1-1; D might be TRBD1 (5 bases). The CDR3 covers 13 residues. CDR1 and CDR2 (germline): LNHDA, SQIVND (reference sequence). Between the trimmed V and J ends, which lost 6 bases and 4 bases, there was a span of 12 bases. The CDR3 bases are TGTGCCAGTAGCCCCGCAGGGCCCACTGAAGCTTTCTTT. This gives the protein CASSPAGPTEAFF.

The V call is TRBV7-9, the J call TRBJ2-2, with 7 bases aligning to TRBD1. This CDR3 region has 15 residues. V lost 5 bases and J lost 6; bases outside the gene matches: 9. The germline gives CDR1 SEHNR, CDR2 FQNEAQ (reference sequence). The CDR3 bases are TGTGCCAGCAGCCGGGGACAGCTGGTGTCCGGGGAGCTGTTTTTT. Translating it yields CASSRGQLVSGELFF. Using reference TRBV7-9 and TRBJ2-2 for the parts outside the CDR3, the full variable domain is DTGVSQNPRHKITKRGQNVTFRCDPISEHNRLYWYRQTLGQGPEFLTYFQNEAQLEKSRLLSDRFSAERPKGSFSTLEIQRTEQGDSAMYLCASSRGQLVSGELFFGEGSRLTVL.

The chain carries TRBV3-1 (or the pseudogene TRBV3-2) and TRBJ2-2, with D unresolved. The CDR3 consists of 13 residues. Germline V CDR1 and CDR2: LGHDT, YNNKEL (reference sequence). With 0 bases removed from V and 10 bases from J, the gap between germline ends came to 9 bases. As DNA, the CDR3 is TGTGCCAGCAGCCAAGATCTAACTGTGGAGCTGTTTTTT. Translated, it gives CASSQDLTVELFF.

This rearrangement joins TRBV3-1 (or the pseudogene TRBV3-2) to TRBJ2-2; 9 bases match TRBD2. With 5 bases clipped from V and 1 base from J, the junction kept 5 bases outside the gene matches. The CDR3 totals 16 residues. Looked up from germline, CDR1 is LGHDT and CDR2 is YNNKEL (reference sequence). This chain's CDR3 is CASSYLAGKNTGELFF. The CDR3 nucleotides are TGTGCCAGCAGCTACCTAGCGGGGAAGAACACCGGGGAGCTGTTTTTT.

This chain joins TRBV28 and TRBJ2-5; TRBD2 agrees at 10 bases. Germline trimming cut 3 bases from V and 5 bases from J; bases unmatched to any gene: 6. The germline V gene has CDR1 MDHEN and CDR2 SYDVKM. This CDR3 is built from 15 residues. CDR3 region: CASSFPLAGVETQYF. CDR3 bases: TGTGCCAGCAGTTTCCCGCTAGCGGGAGTGGAGACCCAGTACTTC.

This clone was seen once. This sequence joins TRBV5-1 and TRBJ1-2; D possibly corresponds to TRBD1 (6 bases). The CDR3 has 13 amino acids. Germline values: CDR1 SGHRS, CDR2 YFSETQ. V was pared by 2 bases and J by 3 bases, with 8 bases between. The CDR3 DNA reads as TGCGCCAGCAGCTTCGGACAGCACTATGGCTACACCTTC. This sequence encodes CASSFGQHYGYTF.

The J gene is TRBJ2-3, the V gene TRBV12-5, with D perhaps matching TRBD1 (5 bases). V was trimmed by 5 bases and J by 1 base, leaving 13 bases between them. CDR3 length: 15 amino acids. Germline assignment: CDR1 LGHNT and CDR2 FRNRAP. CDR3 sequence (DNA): TGTGCTAGTGGTACCAGGGTCCGTGGCACAGATACGCAGTATTTT. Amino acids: CASGTRVRGTDTQYF.

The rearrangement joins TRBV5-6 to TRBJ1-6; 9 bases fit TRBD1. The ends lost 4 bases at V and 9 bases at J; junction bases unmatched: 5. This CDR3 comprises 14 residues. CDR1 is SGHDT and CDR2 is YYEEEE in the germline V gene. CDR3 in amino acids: CASSPGQGFSPLHF. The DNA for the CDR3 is TGTGCCAGCAGCCCTGGACAGGGGTTTTCACCCCTCCACTTT.

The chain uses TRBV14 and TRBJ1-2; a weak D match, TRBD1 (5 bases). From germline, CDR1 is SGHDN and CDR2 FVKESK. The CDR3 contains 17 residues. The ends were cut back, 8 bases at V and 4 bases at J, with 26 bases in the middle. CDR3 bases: TGTGCCAGCCCCCCGGCGGGGCAGACCACGGCCACCTATGGCTACACCTTC. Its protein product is CASPPAGQTTATYGYTF.

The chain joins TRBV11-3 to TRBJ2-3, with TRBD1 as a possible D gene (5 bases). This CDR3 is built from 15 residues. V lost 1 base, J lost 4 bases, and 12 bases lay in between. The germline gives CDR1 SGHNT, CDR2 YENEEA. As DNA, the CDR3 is TGTGCCAGCAGCTTAGTTTGGGGCGGCGCAGATACGCAGTATTTT. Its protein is CASSLVWGGADTQYF.

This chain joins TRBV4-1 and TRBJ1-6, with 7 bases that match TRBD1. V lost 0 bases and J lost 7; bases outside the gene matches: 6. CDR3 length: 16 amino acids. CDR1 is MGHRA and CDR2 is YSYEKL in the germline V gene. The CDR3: CASSQDPGGRNSPLHF. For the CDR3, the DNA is TGCGCCAGCAGCCAAGACCCAGGGGGGCGGAATTCACCCCTCCACTTT.